The TCR beta chain under discussion was sequenced for a study of cytomegalovirus exposure and HLA in healthy donors. General study results and limits: Sequencing depth across donors, presence/absence analyses assumed, was roughly uniform. A later examination showed that TCR association rates differed by HLA locus, with DRB1 most and HLA-C fewest. Cytomegalovirus status, reportedly, was diagnosed with high specificity and sensitivity by the classifier.

Trimming pared 5 bases from V and 7 bases from J, leaving 11 bases between. This CDR3 comprises 13 residues. Germline V gene data show CDR1 as MNHEY and CDR2 as SVGAGI. A note on this clone: As yet, its antigen is unknown.

PCR employed 60 Vbeta and 13 Jbeta primers. TCRdb keeps only in-frame clones here, not all; method: immunoSEQ multiplex PCR. In total, the table holds 50,000 or so clones. The donors, nominally healthy at sampling, likely had unrecorded immune exposures. This clonotype originated in a woman in her thirties or forties in good health and CMV-seronegative. The chain combines TRBV6-5 with TRBJ2-2; TRBD1 is a possible D gene (6 bases). The specimen was PBMCs. The DNA of the CDR3 is TGTGCCAGCAGTCTACAGGGTATCGGGGAGCTGTTTTTT. Residues: CASSLQGIGELFF.